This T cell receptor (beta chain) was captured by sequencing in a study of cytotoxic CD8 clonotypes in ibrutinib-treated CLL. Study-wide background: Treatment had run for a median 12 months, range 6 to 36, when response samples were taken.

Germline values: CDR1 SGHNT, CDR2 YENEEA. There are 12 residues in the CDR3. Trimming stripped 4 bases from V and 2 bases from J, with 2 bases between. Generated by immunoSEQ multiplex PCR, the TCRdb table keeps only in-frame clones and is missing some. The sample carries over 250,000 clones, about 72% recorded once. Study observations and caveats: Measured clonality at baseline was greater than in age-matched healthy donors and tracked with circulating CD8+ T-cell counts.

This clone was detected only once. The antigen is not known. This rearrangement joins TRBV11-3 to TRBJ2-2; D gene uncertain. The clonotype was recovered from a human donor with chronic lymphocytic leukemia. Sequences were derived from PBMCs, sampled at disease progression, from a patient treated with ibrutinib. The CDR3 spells CASSSNTGELFF. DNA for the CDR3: TGTGCCAGCAGCTCTAACACCGGGGAGCTGTTTTTT.